The following is a TCR beta chain sequence with its context. The data stem from a study of T cell responses to AZD1222 COVID-19 vaccine. The protocol was immunoSEQ multiplex PCR, while the TCRdb copy is restricted to in-frame clones and leaves out a portion. The sample has roughly 120,000 clones; about 85% are singletons. The sequencing here drew on peripheral blood, taken 28 days after the second AZD1222 dose. The TCR comes from an adult who received the AZD1222 COVID-19 vaccine.

The CDR3 region is CATSQGQSYNEQFF. Written as DNA, the CDR3 is TGTGCCACCAGCCAGGGACAGTCCTACAATGAGCAGTTCTTC. This chain connects TRBV24-1 to TRBJ2-1, with 7 bases lining up with TRBD1. Germline V gene data show CDR1 as KGHDR and CDR2 as SFDVKD. The CDR3 runs 14 residues. The V segment lost 7 bases and the J segment 1 base; nucleotides outside the gene matches: 3.